These T cell receptor beta chains were read from a single sample in a study of T cells after yellow fever vaccination. TCRdb redid the calling of the 5' RACE reads with MiXCR, one entry per CDR3 protein. The top ten clones hold more than 15% of a sample with more than 350,000 distinct CDR3 sequences, 11% of them seen once. The sequencing here drew on PBMCs, taken on the day of the first yellow fever vaccination. The receptor set was obtained from a man aged 18 to 35 who received the YFV17D yellow fever vaccine. CDR3s leave out the opening cysteine and the closing phenylalanine or tryptophan. Fields, in order: V gene, CDR3 length, J gene, CDR3 protein.

TRBV5-5	12	TRBJ1-5	ASSAGALRQPQH
TRBV5-6	15	TRBJ2-5	ASSPGLAWGTQETQY
TRBV10-3	13	TRBJ2-6	AISSVRPGANVLT
TRBV29-1	8	TRBJ1-2	SVRGSGYT
TRBV7-9	13	TRBJ2-5	ASSIEGTGTETQY
TRBV7-9	11	TRBJ2-5	ASSLRVGETQY
TRBV28	14	TRBJ1-1	ASSQREGQGGTEAF
TRBV7-2	11	TRBJ2-2	ANEGENTGELF
TRBV5-1	11	TRBJ1-1	ASSSPRHTEAF
TRBV4-1	17	TRBJ2-3	ASSQDGGEVLSATDTQY
TRBV18	11	TRBJ1-2	ASSPERGNGYT
TRBV20-1	14	TRBJ2-7	SARERGTTGNYEQY
TRBV7-2	11	TRBJ2-7	ASSWDEQYEQY
TRBV7-9	12	TRBJ1-4	ASSLVRGGEKLF
TRBV5-1	12	TRBJ2-3	ASRVAGRADTQY
TRBV20-1	15	TRBJ2-3	SAKPRGGTSGTDTQY
TRBV3-1	14	TRBJ2-1	ASSQVPLGQYNEQF
TRBV20-1	13	TRBJ2-1	STSNGGTSGDEQF
TRBV7-3	11	TRBJ1-5	ASSLYPNQPQH
TRBV6-1	13	TRBJ1-6	ASTKPQDRISPLH
TRBV5-1	12	TRBJ1-1	ASTPRGGPPEAF
TRBV7-3	13	TRBJ1-6	ASSLGQARNSPLH
TRBV27	11	TRBJ1-1	ASSLGAAAEAF
TRBV25-1	12	TRBJ1-5	ASSESGKGEPQH
TRBV25-1	11	TRBJ1-6	ATEQGIGSPLH
TRBV7-9	11	TRBJ1-1	ASSFTEGAEAF
TRBV9	12	TRBJ2-5	ASSEGGGLETQY
TRBV9	13	TRBJ2-7	ASSAFRDGAYEQY
TRBV7-6	14	TRBJ2-3	ASSSKAGAGGYTQY
TRBV4-3	13	TRBJ1-6	VSSRGTRGYSPLH
TRBV11-2	11	TRBJ2-3	ASLRTGTDTQY
TRBV25-1	11	TRBJ1-2	ASSEYADYGYT
TRBV12-3/TRBV12-4	10	TRBJ2-7	ASSGRRNEQY